Listed below are T cell receptor beta chains from one sample, sequenced in a study of T cell responses to AZD1222 COVID-19 vaccine. Profiled with immunoSEQ multiplex PCR; TCRdb holds only in-frame clones, not every one. The table records 150,000 to 170,000 clones, approximately 87% of them present only once. The sample consisted of peripheral blood, taken on day 0 of MenACWY control vaccination. These receptors came from an adult in good health. Both conserved end residues are trimmed from each CDR3.

CDR3 protein: AWSVGQGYEQY
V gene: TRBV30

CDR3 protein: ASSSSQGNGYT
V gene: TRBV28

CDR3 protein: ASDESRRGPVGQPQH
V gene: TRBV23-1

CDR3 protein: ASSPGDTEAF
V gene: TRBV18

CDR3 protein: ASPFGGGLSYEQY
V gene: TRBV13

CDR3 protein: ASSPFISADTQY
V gene: TRBV18

CDR3 protein: ATSSWAGLNTEAF
V gene: TRBV15

CDR3 protein: ASSFETGQGMNIQY
V gene: TRBV5-5

CDR3 protein: AISEAGTSPLH
V gene: TRBV10-3

CDR3 protein: SVEQRSSYNEQF
V gene: TRBV29-1

CDR3 protein: ASSFQTGVAYEQY
V gene: TRBV11-3

CDR3 protein: ASSLPFWTGFGNEQF
V gene: TRBV28

CDR3 protein: ASGDRDLEEQY
V gene: TRBV9

CDR3 protein: ASSYGLWDTEAF
V gene: TRBV6-5

CDR3 protein: ASSWGQDTGELF
V gene: TRBV6-5

CDR3 protein: ASSPDTNYGYT
V gene: TRBV18

CDR3 protein: ASTGGSYNEQF
V gene: TRBV12-3/TRBV12-4

CDR3 protein: ASNNRQGSNQPQH
V gene: TRBV6-5

CDR3 protein: ASSFGGRGDNEQF
V gene: TRBV5-4

CDR3 protein: ASSIRGETEAF
V gene: TRBV19

CDR3 protein: ASQVYREGWNSPLH
V gene: TRBV21-1

CDR3 protein: ASRVTMNTEAF
V gene: TRBV2

CDR3 protein: ASSPLVGSETQY
V gene: TRBV7-9

CDR3 protein: ASSLVRNGYT
V gene: TRBV28

CDR3 protein: ASSYTGETQY
V gene: TRBV6-2/TRBV6-3

CDR3 protein: ASSFSGRAGTGELF
V gene: TRBV7-8

CDR3 protein: ASSPGLNTGELF
V gene: TRBV5-5

CDR3 protein: ASRPTYLSYEQY
V gene: TRBV7-6

CDR3 protein: ASSPGLAGGPLHNEQF
V gene: TRBV11-3

CDR3 protein: ASSYRVLGGHEQF
V gene: TRBV6-5

CDR3 protein: ASRTSGIVNEQF
V gene: TRBV19

CDR3 protein: ASSLAHGSSYNEQF
V gene: TRBV7-8

CDR3 protein: ASSLGLGQQETQY
V gene: TRBV13

CDR3 protein: ATSDPNRGRDEQY
V gene: TRBV24-1

CDR3 protein: ASSFLIGSSSGANVLT
V gene: TRBV7-2

CDR3 protein: ASSPGQRAGELF
V gene: TRBV6-4

CDR3 protein: ASSLVGTSKETQY
V gene: TRBV5-4

CDR3 protein: ASSFYRTLGTEAF
V gene: TRBV6-5

CDR3 protein: ASGLVRDGQSLTDTQY
V gene: TRBV12-5

CDR3 protein: ASTGTRTGELF
V gene: TRBV2

CDR3 protein: ASSAGPMGGETQY
V gene: TRBV5-5

CDR3 protein: ASIRDGTDTQY
V gene: TRBV5-8

CDR3 protein: SAIEQGLYGYT
V gene: TRBV20-1

CDR3 protein: ASSLGGRNTQY
V gene: TRBV28

CDR3 protein: ASSGQTGTDTGELF
V gene: TRBV9

CDR3 protein: ASSQVVGAGSNQPQH
V gene: TRBV19

CDR3 protein: ASSLGPYNSPLH
V gene: TRBV5-1

CDR3 protein: ASSLSLVSTEAF
V gene: TRBV4-3

CDR3 protein: ASSSIAGAKNEQF
V gene: TRBV5-1

CDR3 protein: ASSLWTVGETQY
V gene: TRBV3-1/TRBV3-2

CDR3 protein: ASSLRGLAGYQETQY
V gene: TRBV7-8

CDR3 protein: ASSLSTFRSNQPQH
V gene: TRBV28

CDR3 protein: ASSLEGRSNQPQH
V gene: TRBV27

CDR3 protein: ASSLTIAVPYNEQF
V gene: TRBV11-2

CDR3 protein: ASSPSQGGYTGELF
V gene: TRBV18

CDR3 protein: ASSLIQGALSNSNQPQH
V gene: TRBV28

CDR3 protein: ASSLGELRRTGSYEQY
V gene: TRBV5-6

CDR3 protein: ASSLAPQGYESGYT
V gene: TRBV7-2

CDR3 protein: ASSVGGEGASGNTIY
V gene: TRBV9

CDR3 protein: SAGKPGTGLYGYT
V gene: TRBV29-1